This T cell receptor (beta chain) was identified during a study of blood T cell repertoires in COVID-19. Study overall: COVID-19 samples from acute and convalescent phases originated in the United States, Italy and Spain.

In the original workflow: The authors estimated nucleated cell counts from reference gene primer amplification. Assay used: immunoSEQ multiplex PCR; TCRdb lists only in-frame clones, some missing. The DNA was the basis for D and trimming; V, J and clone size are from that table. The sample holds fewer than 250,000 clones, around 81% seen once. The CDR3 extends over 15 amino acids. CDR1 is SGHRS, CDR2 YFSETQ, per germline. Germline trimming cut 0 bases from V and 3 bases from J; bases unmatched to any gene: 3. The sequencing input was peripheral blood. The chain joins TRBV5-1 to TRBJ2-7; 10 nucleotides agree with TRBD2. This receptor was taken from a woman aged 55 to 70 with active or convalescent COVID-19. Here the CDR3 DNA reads TGCGCCAGCAGCTTGGATACTAGCGGGAACTACGAGCAGTACTTC. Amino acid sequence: CASSLDTSGNYEQYF. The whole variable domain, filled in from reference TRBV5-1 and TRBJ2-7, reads KAGVTQTPRYLIKTRGQQVTLSCSPISGHRSVSWYQQTPGQGLQFLFEYFSETQRNKGNFPGRFSGRQFSNSRSEMNVSTLELGDSALYLCASSLDTSGNYEQYFGPGTRLTVT.